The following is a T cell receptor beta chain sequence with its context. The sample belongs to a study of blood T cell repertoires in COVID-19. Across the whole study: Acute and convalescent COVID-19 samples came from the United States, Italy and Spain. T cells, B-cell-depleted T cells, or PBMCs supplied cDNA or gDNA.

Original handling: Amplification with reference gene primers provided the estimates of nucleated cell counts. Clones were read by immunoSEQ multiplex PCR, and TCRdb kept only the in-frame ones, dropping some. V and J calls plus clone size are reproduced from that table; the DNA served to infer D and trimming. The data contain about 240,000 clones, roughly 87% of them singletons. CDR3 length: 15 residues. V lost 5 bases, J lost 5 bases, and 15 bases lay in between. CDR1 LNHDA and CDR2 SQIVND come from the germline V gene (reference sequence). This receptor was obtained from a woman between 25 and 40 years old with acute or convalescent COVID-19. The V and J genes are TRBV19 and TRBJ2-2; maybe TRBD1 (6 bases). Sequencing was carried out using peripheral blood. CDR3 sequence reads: CASSVTGLGTGELFF. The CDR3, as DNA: TGTGCCAGTAGTGTTACAGGGTTGGGGACCGGGGAGCTGTTTTTT.